The rows below give T cell receptor beta chains drawn from one sample of a study of T-cell reconstitution after alpha-beta-depleted transplantation in children. TCRdb used MiXCR to reprocess the PCR reads, holding one entry per CDR3 protein. The table includes a few hundred thousand distinct CDR3 sequences, around 15% detected once. Specimen: PBMCs, mostly from graft donor cells, collected 360 days after TCRalphabeta/CD19-depleted stem cell transplant. The origin of the receptors is a boy younger than two who had a stem cell transplant for Wiskott-Aldrich syndrome, so the T cells may come from the graft donor. CDR3s include the opening cysteine and the closing phenylalanine or tryptophan. A D gene is named only where the DNA matches it firmly. Not all rows give a size; the values are once, few, many and, for expanded clones, a class.

J gene	V gene	clone size	CDR3 length	D gene	CDR3 protein	CDR3 DNA
TRBJ1-6	TRBV5-6	few	15	TRBD1	CASSLRRGTDSPLHF	TGTGCCAGCAGCCTTCGGCGGGGGACAGATTCACCCCTCCACTTT
TRBJ2-2	TRBV5-1	once	16	TRBD2	CASSSLAGGPFGELFF	TGCGCCAGCAGCTCTCTAGCGGGAGGGCCCTTCGGGGAGCTGTTTTTT
TRBJ2-5	TRBV2	few	13	.	CASSDVGRETQYF	TGTGCCAGCAGTGACGTGGGTAGAGAGACCCAGTACTTC
TRBJ1-5	TRBV20-1	many	14	.	CSARDRKGLQPQHF	TGCAGTGCTAGAGATCGGAAAGGGTTACAGCCCCAGCATTTT
TRBJ2-2	TRBV12-3/TRBV12-4	.	15	TRBD1	CASRPGQGRTGELFF	TGTGCCAGCAGGCCCGGACAGGGTCGGACCGGGGAGCTGTTTTTT
TRBJ2-1	TRBV4-3	.	18	.	CASSVRMLHSRFYNEQFF	TGCGCCAGCAGCGTTCGAATGCTGCACTCCAGGTTCTACAATGAGCAGTTCTTC
TRBJ2-2	TRBV24-1	.	13	.	CATSDFLRGELFF	TGTGCCACCAGTGATTTTTTGCGGGGGGAGCTGTTTTTT
TRBJ2-1	TRBV25-1	.	15	TRBD1	CASSDPGQGAHEQFF	TGTGCCAGCAGTGACCCGGGACAGGGGGCACATGAGCAGTTCTTC
TRBJ1-1	TRBV6-1	few	17	.	CASSLKGRVLGNTEAFF	TGTGCCAGCAGTCTAAAGGGTCGGGTCCTGGGGAACACTGAAGCTTTCTTT
TRBJ2-1	TRBV24-1	.	16	TRBD1	CATSDRGQGPYNEQFF	TGTGCCACCAGTGACCGTGGACAGGGCCCGTACAATGAGCAGTTCTTC
TRBJ2-7	TRBV20-1	.	12	TRBD1	CSARGQAYEQYF	TGCAGTGCAAGGGGACAGGCCTACGAGCAGTACTTC
TRBJ2-7	TRBV7-8	.	14	.	CASSLDSQGYEQYF	TGTGCCAGCAGCTTAGACAGTCAGGGCTACGAGCAGTACTTC
TRBJ2-7	TRBV20-1	few	14	TRBD2	CSASGTSGPYEQYF	TGCAGTGCCTCCGGGACTAGCGGGCCCTACGAGCAGTACTTC
TRBJ2-5	TRBV24-1	many	13	.	CATSDYLLETQYF	TGTGCCACCAGTGATTATCTTCTAGAGACCCAGTACTTC
TRBJ2-2	TRBV5-1	.	15	TRBD2	CASSIRAGGTGELFF	TGCGCCAGCAGCATCCGAGCGGGAGGGACCGGGGAGCTGTTTTTT
TRBJ2-1	TRBV11-2	.	16	TRBD1	CASSPVQGQDYNEQFF	TGTGCCAGCAGCCCCGTTCAGGGACAGGATTACAATGAGCAGTTCTTC
TRBJ1-1	TRBV5-1	few	16	TRBD1	CASSDGQGRLNTEAFF	TGCGCCAGCAGCGATGGACAGGGGCGGCTGAACACTGAAGCTTTCTTT
TRBJ2-5	TRBV6-5	few	15	TRBD1	CASSYPMGQQETQYF	TGTGCCAGCAGTTACCCAATGGGACAGCAAGAGACCCAGTACTTC
TRBJ2-1	TRBV24-1	.	15	TRBD1	CATSAPDRLSRRQFF	TGTGCCACCAGTGCCCCGGACAGGCTAAGCAGGAGGCAGTTCTTC
TRBJ2-2	TRBV12-5	.	18	.	CASGLVLRGGSNTGELFF	TGTGCTAGTGGTTTGGTACTCAGGGGGGGATCGAACACCGGGGAGCTGTTTTTT
TRBJ2-7	TRBV6-6	.	12	TRBD1	CASSYSRQGFSF	TGTGCCAGCAGTTACTCGAGACAGGGTTTTTCCTTC
TRBJ2-3	TRBV7-9	few	15	.	CASSRYRRDTDTQYF	TGTGCCAGCAGCCGATACAGGCGGGACACAGATACGCAGTATTTT
TRBJ2-1	TRBV24-1	.	15	TRBD1	CATSRDRDPYNEQFF	TGTGCCACCTCAAGGGACAGGGATCCCTACAATGAGCAGTTCTTC
TRBJ2-7	TRBV29-1	.	14	.	CSVPSSDTFYEQYF	TGCAGCGTTCCCTCGTCCGATACCTTTTACGAGCAGTACTTC
TRBJ2-1	TRBV5-1	.	14	TRBD1	CASSSGQGFNEQFF	TGCGCCAGCAGCTCGGGACAGGGTTTCAATGAGCAGTTCTTC
TRBJ2-3	TRBV20-1	few	14	.	CSASRDRSTDTQYF	TGCAGTGCTTCCAGGGATAGGAGCACAGATACGCAGTATTTT
TRBJ2-3	TRBV2	.	17	TRBD2	CASSEMGGAGYTDTQYF	TGTGCCAGCAGTGAGATGGGAGGAGCGGGGTACACAGATACGCAGTATTTT
TRBJ2-1	TRBV19	.	14	.	CASSIGGGRRFRVF	TGTGCCAGTAGTATAGGAGGGGGGAGGAGGTTTAGGGTCTTC
TRBJ2-2	TRBV20-1	few	14	.	CSARGVRGTGELFF	TGCAGTGCTAGAGGCGTTAGGGGGACCGGGGAGCTGTTTTTT
TRBJ2-1	TRBV27	.	15	TRBD2	CASSLGTSGSLGQFF	TGTGCCAGCAGTTTGGGGACTAGCGGGAGTCTGGGGCAGTTCTTC
TRBJ2-7	TRBV21-1	few	13	.	CASSFAAGKSSFF	TGTGCCAGCAGCTTTGCAGCCGGAAAGAGTTCCTTCTTC
TRBJ2-3	TRBV7-9	.	12	.	CASTLVRDTQYF	TGTGCCAGCACCCTCGTCAGAGATACGCAGTATTTT
TRBJ2-3	TRBV3-1	.	15	TRBD1	CASSARQGATDTQYF	TGTGCCAGCAGCGCAAGACAGGGGGCAACAGATACGCAGTATTTT
TRBJ2-1	TRBV12-3/TRBV12-4	.	15	TRBD2	CASTLRGARGNEQFF	TGTGCCAGCACCCTGCGGGGGGCGAGGGGCAATGAGCAGTTCTTC
TRBJ2-1	TRBV2	many	11	.	CASSPDGEQFF	TGTGCCAGCAGTCCGGACGGTGAGCAGTTCTTC
TRBJ2-7	TRBV4-3	few	18	.	CASSQDFGALWGSYEQYF	TGCGCCAGCAGCCAAGATTTTGGGGCTCTCTGGGGCTCCTACGAGCAGTACTTC
TRBJ2-1	TRBV24-1	few	18	.	CATSDARYGGLDYNEQFF	TGTGCCACCAGTGATGCCCGGTACGGCGGCCTCGACTACAATGAGCAGTTCTTC
TRBJ2-2	TRBV15	few	17	TRBD1	CATSRTLGQENTGELFF	TGTGCCACCAGCAGAACCCTCGGACAGGAGAACACCGGGGAGCTGTTTTTT
TRBJ2-5	TRBV6-2/TRBV6-3	few	16	.	CASSYARGDKQETQYF	TGTGCCAGCAGTTACGCCCGAGGGGACAAACAAGAGACCCAGTACTTC
TRBJ2-1	TRBV4-1	few	15	TRBD1	CASRKTGGAYGEQFF	TGCGCCAGCAGGAAAACAGGGGGAGCCTACGGTGAGCAGTTCTTC
TRBJ2-7	TRBV5-1	.	15	.	CASSLEPLGRYEQYF	TGCGCCAGCAGCTTGGAGCCCCTCGGGCGGTACGAGCAGTACTTC
TRBJ2-7	TRBV6-1	.	15	.	CASSHARGPSYEQYF	TGTGCCAGCAGTCACGCGCGGGGGCCCTCCTACGAGCAGTACTTC
TRBJ2-7	TRBV5-1	few	15	TRBD2	CASSSGLAAYYEQYF	TGCGCCAGCAGTTCCGGACTAGCGGCCTACTACGAGCAGTACTTC
TRBJ2-3	TRBV7-9	few	16	.	CASSYRTASSTDTQYF	TGTGCCAGCAGCTACCGGACAGCTTCTAGCACAGATACGCAGTATTTT
TRBJ2-2	TRBV20-1	few	16	TRBD1	CSATRVGQVNTGELFF	TGCAGTGCCACTAGGGTGGGACAGGTGAACACCGGGGAGCTGTTTTTT
TRBJ2-1	TRBV6-2/TRBV6-3	.	14	.	CASNLRENYNEQFF	TGTGCCAGCAACCTCAGGGAGAACTACAATGAGCAGTTCTTC
TRBJ2-7	TRBV7-2	few	15	.	CASSKNRDTLYEQYF	TGTGCCAGCAGCAAGAACCGGGACACCCTCTACGAGCAGTACTTC
TRBJ2-5	TRBV12-3/TRBV12-4	few	15	.	CASSAARTAGETQYF	TGTGCCAGCAGTGCGGCCCGGACGGCAGGCGAGACCCAGTACTTC
TRBJ2-7	TRBV11-2	.	15	.	CASSPRRGRGYEQYF	TGTGCCAGCAGCCCCAGGAGGGGCAGGGGATACGAGCAGTACTTC
TRBJ2-5	TRBV20-1	few	14	.	CSARHLQGRETQYF	TGCAGTGCTAGACATTTACAGGGGAGGGAGACCCAGTACTTC
TRBJ2-6	TRBV12-3/TRBV12-4	many	13	.	CASSRSGANVLTF	TGTGCCAGCAGCCGATCTGGGGCCAACGTCCTGACTTTC
TRBJ2-2	TRBV24-1	few	16	TRBD1	CATSEPGQGGAGELFF	TGTGCCACCAGTGAGCCGGGACAGGGTGGCGCCGGGGAGCTGTTTTTT
TRBJ1-1	TRBV12-3/TRBV12-4	few	12	.	CASSSGRTEAFF	TGTGCCAGCAGCTCCGGTAGGACTGAAGCTTTCTTT
TRBJ2-3	TRBV2	.	15	.	CASSEGARGTDTQYF	TGTGCCAGCAGTGAGGGGGCCAGGGGCACAGATACGCAGTATTTT
TRBJ2-2	TRBV20-1	.	15	.	CSARDRSGYTGELFF	TGCAGTGCTAGAGATAGAAGCGGATACACCGGGGAGCTGTTTTTT